One and the same sample provided the 3 T cell receptor beta chains below, sequenced in a study of cytomegalovirus exposure and HLA in healthy donors. The table came from immunoSEQ multiplex PCR; TCRdb's copy has only in-frame clones and leaves some out. The sample lists about 260,000 clones, less than 95% occurring once. What was sequenced was PBMCs. The receptors come from a woman aged 25-40 years in good health and CMV-seronegative.

This chain uses TRBV27 with TRBJ2-7, with 11 bases lining up with TRBD2. Germline CDR1 and CDR2: MNHEY and SMNVEV (reference sequence). V lost 4 bases to trimming and J lost 4 bases; unmatched junction nucleotides: 6. This CDR3 is 15 amino acids long. CDR3 protein: CASSSGTSGMYEQYF. DNA of the CDR3: TGTGCCAGCAGTTCCGGGACTAGCGGAATGTACGAGCAGTACTTC.

This rearrangement joins TRBV9 to TRBJ2-5; TRBD2 matches 8 bases. This CDR3 spans 14 amino acids. The J segment lost 5 bases and the V segment lost 7 bases, leaving 10 bases of the junction unmatched. The germline V gene encodes CDR1 SGDLS and CDR2 YYNGEE. The CDR3 loop is CASGAGGGSETQYF. The CDR3 DNA reads as TGTGCCAGCGGGGCGGGGGGCGGTTCGGAGACCCAGTACTTC.

The V and J genes are TRBV5-6 and TRBJ2-7; TRBD2 matches 14 bases. CDR3 length: 17 residues. Trimming at V came to 0 bases and at J to 2 bases, leaving 4 bases not matched to a gene. From germline, CDR1 is SGHDT and CDR2 YYEEEE. The CDR3 loop reads CASSLARLAGGTYEQYF. DNA of the CDR3: TGTGCCAGCAGCTTGGCCAGACTAGCGGGAGGGACCTACGAGCAGTACTTC.